This TCR beta chain was retrieved from a study of blood T cell repertoires in COVID-19. Whole-study context: Samples came from the United States, Italy and Spain, spanning acute and convalescent COVID-19. Sources were T cells, B-cell-depleted T cells, or PBMCs; the material itself was cDNA or gDNA.

This clone was seen once. From germline, CDR1 is ENHRY and CDR2 SYGVKD. The CDR3 has 14 residues. Trimming removed 6 bases from V and 8 bases from J; junction bases left unmatched: 10. Authors' processing steps: From reference gene primer amplification, estimates of nucleated cell counts were derived. TCRdb's table, derived via immunoSEQ multiplex PCR, lists solely in-frame clones and lacks some. Clone size and V and J calls were adopted from that table, with D and trimming inferred from the DNA. This table has approximately 63,000 clones, 76% appearing once. This TCR was sampled from a woman of 80 years or more with acute or convalescent COVID-19. The chain recombines TRBV10-3 with TRBJ1-2; 9 bases map to TRBD1. Sequencing was done on a sample of peripheral blood. The DNA of the CDR3 is TGTGCCATCAGAGAGGGACAGGGTATGGGCGGCTACACCTTC. It translates to CAIREGQGMGGYTF.